These 25 T cell receptor beta chains were sequenced from one sample in a study of neurological immune-mediated disorders. MiXCR, run by TCRdb on the 5' RACE reads, gives a single entry per CDR3 protein. The data contain about 28,000 distinct CDR3 sequences, 9% to 15% of them seen just once; the ten biggest clones take up approximately 8%. The source material was PBMCs. All receptors come from a man aged 60 to 69 in good health.

This clonotype was recorded many times. The J gene is TRBJ2-3, the V gene TRBV6-5; either TRBD1 or TRBD2 may fit D (6 bases each). This CDR3 has 18 amino acids. V lost 3 bases to trimming and J lost 3 bases, with 22 bases between them. The germline V gene has CDR1 MNHEY and CDR2 SVGAGI. Written as DNA, the CDR3 is TGTGCCAGCAGTTATCCGGGGGCGTCGGGGGAGCCTACAGATACGCAGTATTTT. Amino acid sequence: CASSYPGASGEPTDTQYF.

This clonotype was detected only once. No conserved phenylalanine or tryptophan is present at the end of the CDR3, so a read error is the likely explanation. The V and J genes are TRBV20-1 and TRBJ2-7, with TRBD2 matching over 9 bases. The CDR3 runs to 13 residues. V shed 5 bases, J shed 6 bases, and the junction held 8 bases outside the gene matches. From germline, CDR1 is DFQATT and CDR2 SNEGSKA (reference sequence). As DNA, the CDR3 is TGCAGTGCTCCCGCTAGCGGGACTGTCGAGCAGTACTAC. It translates to CSAPASGTVEQYY.

Turning to this clonotype: One end of the junction does not line up with germline, which may come from a read error. The chain carries TRBV12-3 or TRBV12-4 and TRBJ1-3; weak D call: TRBD1 (5 bases). This CDR3 comprises 13 residues. CDR3 DNA: TGTGCCAGCAGTTGGGACGGGGGAAAGACCATATATTTT. As protein: CASSWDGGKTIYF.

This clonotype was seen ten or more times. The chain employs TRBV5-1 and TRBJ2-4, with a weak D call TRBD1 (5 bases). Germline CDR1 and CDR2: SGHRS and YFSETQ. The CDR3 runs to 16 residues. The V end lost 0 bases, the J end lost 1 base, and 11 bases lay between the germline ends. The CDR3 DNA reads as TGCGCCAGCAGCTTGGACAGGCCAGGGGCCAAAAACATTCAGTACTTC. Amino acids: CASSLDRPGAKNIQYF.

By proportion, this clonotype is medium-sized (0.01 to 0.1%). The chain joins TRBV29-1 to TRBJ2-1; 9 bases align to TRBD2. Trimming cost V 4 bases and J 9 bases; bases outside gene matches: 7. This CDR3 is built from 13 residues. Per the germline V gene, CDR1 is SQVTM and CDR2 is ANQGSEA. The CDR3 is CSVGVAGDGEQFF. In nucleotides, the CDR3 is TGCAGCGTTGGGGTAGCGGGAGACGGTGAGCAGTTCTTC.

The rearrangement uses TRBV5-1 and TRBJ1-6; D not certain. Trimming took 4 bases from V and 0 from J, leaving 11 bases between them. Germline loops: CDR1 SGHRS, CDR2 YFSETQ. This CDR3 region has 16 residues. CDR3 region: CASSSGQSSYNSPLHF. DNA for the CDR3: TGCGCCAGCAGCAGTGGCCAGAGCTCCTATAATTCACCCCTCCACTTT.

This clonotype appeared many times. The chain recombines TRBV3-1 with TRBJ2-7, with D unresolved. Germline V CDR1 and CDR2: LGHDT, YNNKEL (reference sequence). This CDR3 contains 13 residues. CDR3 sequence reads: CATRQGFHYEQYF. The CDR3 nucleotides read TGTGCGACCCGCCAAGGGTTTCACTACGAGCAGTACTTC.

This clonotype was detected ten times or more. The CDR3 is CAVSGSFLLGVDTQYF. CDR3 sequence (DNA): TGTGCCGTATCCGGGTCCTTCCTCTTGGGAGTCGATACGCAGTATTTT. The genes are TRBV10-3 and TRBJ2-3, with D maybe TRBD2 (5 bases). This CDR3 is built from 16 residues. The germline V and J ends were trimmed by 11 bases and 6 bases, with 27 bases remaining between them. Germline V lookup: CDR1 ENHRY, CDR2 SYGVKD.

This clonotype came up many times. This chain links TRBV18 with TRBJ2-5; D not resolved. This CDR3 contains 13 residues. Trimming removed 3 bases at V and 1 base at J, with 6 bases between. CDR1 is KGHSH, CDR2 LQKENI, per germline. For the CDR3, the DNA is TGTGCCAGCTCACCGGCAGTCCAAGAGACCCAGTACTTC. It codes for CASSPAVQETQYF.

In its sample, this clonotype was seen many times. The gene calls are TRBV3-1 and TRBJ2-5, with 11 nucleotides matching TRBD2. The CDR3 has 18 amino acids. CDR1 is LGHDT, CDR2 YNNKEL, per germline (reference sequence). Trimming at V came to 3 bases and at J to 5 bases, leaving 14 bases not matched to a gene. The CDR3 spells CASSQLGLAEPNWETQYF. Here the CDR3 DNA reads TGTGCCAGCAGCCAGCTGGGACTAGCGGAACCAAACTGGGAGACCCAGTACTTC.

This clonotype was recorded many times. The chain links TRBV5-1 to TRBJ1-1, with TRBD1 as a possible D gene (5 bases). Per germline, CDR1 SGHRS and CDR2 YFSETQ. With 0 bases removed from V and 1 base from J, the gap between germline ends came to 10 bases. The CDR3 length is 15 residues. The CDR3 region is CASSLAVQANTEAFF. DNA for the CDR3: TGCGCCAGCAGCTTGGCCGTACAGGCGAACACTGAAGCTTTCTTT.

This clonotype was counted at least ten times. V is TRBV3-1 and J is TRBJ1-3; D is uncertain. CDR1 LGHDT and CDR2 YNNKEL come from the germline V gene (reference sequence). V lost 1 base, J lost 4 bases, and 11 bases lay in between. The CDR3 consists of 15 residues. This CDR3 is CASSQGSRSGNTIYF. In DNA form, the CDR3 reads TGTGCCAGCAGCCAAGGCAGTCGGTCCGGAAACACCATATATTTT.

Ten or more counts support this clonotype. CDR3: CASSRTGAGYTF. The CDR3 DNA reads as TGTGCCAGCAGTAGGACAGGGGCCGGCTACACCTTC. The rearrangement joins TRBV25-1 to TRBJ1-2; 9 nucleotides match TRBD1. The CDR3 extends over 12 amino acids. Trimming took 5 bases from V and 8 from J; bases not matched to a gene: 3. Germline-derived CDR1 and CDR2 are MGHDK and SYGVNS.

At least ten counts were recorded for this clonotype. This sequence joins TRBV28 and TRBJ2-6, with 14 positions matching TRBD2. Germline CDR1 is MDHEN and CDR2 is SYDVKM. CDR3 length: 19 amino acids. The J segment lost 3 bases and the V segment lost 0 bases, leaving 4 bases of the junction unmatched. CDR3: CASSLWGTSGGFGANVLTF. The DNA for the CDR3 is TGTGCCAGCAGTTTATGGGGGACTAGCGGGGGTTTTGGGGCCAACGTCCTGACTTTC.

This clonotype showed up many times. J is TRBJ2-1 and V is TRBV12-3 or TRBV12-4; D remains ambiguous. V was cut by 7 bases and J by 4 bases, with 8 bases left in between. The CDR3 is 12 residues long. The DNA for the CDR3 is TGTGCCAGCAATCCCGGGTACAATGAGCAGTTCTTC. This translates into CASNPGYNEQFF.

This clonotype was observed at least ten times. The chain links TRBV7-3 to TRBJ2-3, with 7 bases lining up with TRBD2. The CDR3 has 15 amino acids. J lost 2 bases, V lost 2 bases, and 4 bases had no gene match. The germline gives CDR1 SGHTA, CDR2 FQGTGA. The CDR3 reads CASSLAGVDTDTQYF. The CDR3 region has the DNA TGTGCCAGCAGCTTAGCGGGGGTAGACACAGATACGCAGTATTTT.

This clonotype was seen many times. The gene calls are TRBV7-8 and TRBJ2-5; D gene ambiguous. Germline V gene data show CDR1 as SGHVS and CDR2 as FQNEAQ. V lost 0 bases and J 5 bases, leaving 4 bases between the germline ends. The CDR3 covers 12 residues. The CDR3 DNA follows: TGTGCCAGCAGCTTAGCTCAGGAGACCCAGTACTTC. It is translated as CASSLAQETQYF.

This clonotype was counted ten times or more. V and J are TRBV5-1 and TRBJ2-6, with TRBD1 as a possible D gene (6 bases). V gave up 4 bases and J gave up 4 bases, with 12 bases separating them. From germline, CDR1 is SGHRS and CDR2 YFSETQ. This CDR3 has 15 residues. The CDR3 nucleotides read TGCGCCAGCAGCGGGGGCTCCTTCGGGGCCAACGTCCTGACTTTC. Protein sequence: CASSGGSFGANVLTF.

The CDR3 sequence is CASSHGTAKETQYF. DNA of the CDR3: TGTGCCAGCAGCCACGGGACAGCCAAAGAGACCCAGTACTTC. The rearrangement joins TRBV11-2 to TRBJ2-5; 7 bases align to TRBD1. V shed 5 bases, J shed 3 bases, and the junction held 6 bases outside the gene matches. The length of the CDR3 is 14 residues. Germline CDR1 SGHAT, CDR2 FQNNGV.

The sample holds many counts of this clonotype. The chain employs TRBV5-6 and TRBJ2-6, with no clear D. Germline lookup yields CDR1 SGHDT and CDR2 YYEEEE. CDR3 length: 15 amino acids. V lost 0 bases, J lost 8 bases, and 12 bases lay in between. Here the CDR3 DNA reads TGTGCCAGCAGCTTGGTGAATGCAGGTCCCAACGTCCTGACTTTC. Residues: CASSLVNAGPNVLTF.

The sample holds many counts of this clonotype. The chain combines TRBV5-1 with TRBJ2-3; TRBD2 matches 8 bases. The junction had 6 bases not matched to a gene; V was cut back by 1 base and J by 5 bases. Germline V gene data show CDR1 as SGHRS and CDR2 as YFSETQ. CDR3 length equals 15 residues. The DNA for the CDR3 is TGCGCCAGCAGCTTGACCCTAGCGGGCGGAGATACGCAGTATTTT. This sequence encodes CASSLTLAGGDTQYF.

This clonotype was detected ten times or more. The chain is built from TRBV5-1 and TRBJ2-2; TRBD1 matches at 9 bases. From germline, CDR1 is SGHRS and CDR2 YFSETQ. This CDR3 region has 17 residues. The J segment lost 3 bases and the V segment lost 4 bases, leaving 10 bases of the junction unmatched. The CDR3 DNA sequence: TGCGCCAGCAGCACTGGAGGGACAGGGTCTGACACCGGGGAGCTGTTTTTT. This gives the protein CASSTGGTGSDTGELFF.

This clonotype was recorded at least ten times. The chain is built from TRBV7-8 and TRBJ2-7, with D uncertain. With 5 bases removed from V and 5 bases from J, the gap between germline ends came to 16 bases. This CDR3 contains 14 residues. Germline CDR1 SGHVS, CDR2 FQNEAQ. Written as DNA, the CDR3 is TGTGCCAGCAGCCTGAAGATCCGCCGGAACGAGCAGTACTTC. Residues: CASSLKIRRNEQYF.

This clonotype was picked up many times. This chain links TRBV5-1 with TRBJ2-7; the match to TRBD1 covers 11 bases. The trim removed 5 bases at V and 5 bases at J, leaving 6 bases unmatched. CDR1 SGHRS and CDR2 YFSETQ come from the germline V gene. The CDR3 has 14 amino acids. CDR3 amino acids: CASRPRTGGNEQYF. The CDR3 DNA reads TGCGCCAGCAGGCCGAGGACAGGGGGCAACGAGCAGTACTTC.

The table lists this clonotype with many counts. J is TRBJ2-1 and V is TRBV20-1; no clear D. The CDR3 has 12 amino acids. Germline V gives CDR1 DFQATT, CDR2 SNEGSKA (reference sequence). V was clipped by 3 bases and J by 4 bases, with 7 bases between them. The CDR3 DNA is TGCAGTGCTAGTTATCTGTACAATGAGCAGTTCTTC. Protein sequence: CSASYLYNEQFF.